This TCR beta chain is drawn from a study of OX40 agonist ivuxolimab in advanced cancers. Study-level findings and limits: At 0.1 to 3.0 mg/kg and by week 6, CD4+ and CD8+ T cells in the blood had expanded clonally. Researchers did not determine the expanded peripheral T cells' antigen specificity.

TCRdb's copy holds only in-frame clones and misses some; the assay was immunoSEQ multiplex PCR. The table lists about 110,000 clones, approximately 89% of them singletons, with less than 0.35% in the top ten. CDR3 length equals 15 residues. V lost 0 bases, J lost 0 bases, and 10 bases lay in between. Germline lookup yields CDR1 GTSNPN and CDR2 SVGIG (reference sequence). With regard to this clone: Its cognate antigen is unknown.

This TCR was recovered from an adult with an advanced solid tumor such as melanoma, head and neck, liver or kidney cancer. The chain is built from TRBV30 and TRBJ2-3; D is possibly TRBD1 (6 bases). The material sequenced was CD4+ or CD8+ T cells sorted from blood, taken in a trial of the OX40 agonist ivuxolimab. CDR3 region: CAWSVDSRSTDTQYF. CDR3 nucleotides: TGTGCCTGGAGTGTGGACAGCCGAAGCACAGATACGCAGTATTTT.